Below are 28 T cell receptor beta chains sequenced from a single sample in a study of CD8+CD57+ T cells in acquired aplastic anemia. According to the study, genomic DNA was the template for TCR beta VDJ and CDR3 profiling. TCRdb called the reads again in MiXCR, with one record for every CDR3 protein. Among 300,000 or so distinct CDR3 sequences listed, roughly 50% were seen once. Sequencing used sorted CD4+, CD8+, or CD8+CD57+ T cells (not recorded which) from PBMCs. The receptors derive from a human donor with severe aplastic anemia or a healthy control (not recorded which).

The CDR3 loop reads CASSDLEAGRRNSPLHF. CDR3 nucleotides: TGTGCCAGCAGTGACCTAGAGGCAGGCCGGCGGAATTCACCCCTCCACTTT. V usage is TRBV25-1 and J usage is TRBJ1-6; D is unresolved. With 3 bases removed from V and 7 bases from J, the gap between germline ends came to 19 bases. Germline V gene data show CDR1 as MGHDK and CDR2 as SYGVNS. This CDR3 spans 17 amino acids.

The chain carries TRBV7-3 and TRBJ2-3; D ambiguous. The CDR3 is 16 residues long. The V gene's germline CDR1 is SGHTA and CDR2 FQGTGA. Trimming left V 4 bases short and J 2 bases short, with 16 bases between. CDR3 nucleotide sequence: TGTGCCAGCAGCTCTAACTATGGCAAGGACACAGATACGCAGTATTTT. Encoded protein: CASSSNYGKDTDTQYF.

As concerns this clonotype: This sequence may be a read error, since a much larger clone differs from it by one base. The conserved closing phenylalanine or tryptophan is absent in this CDR3, likely reflecting a read error. The gene calls are TRBV7-9 and TRBJ2-3, with 10 bases aligning to TRBD2. Looked up from germline, CDR1 is SEHNR and CDR2 is FQNEAQ (reference sequence). The CDR3 is 16 residues long. With V trimmed by 3 bases and J by 5 bases, 8 bases remained unmatched. CDR3 amino acids: CASSLGAGGPKDTQYL. CDR3 sequence (DNA): TGTGCCAGCAGCTTGGGAGCGGGGGGGCCAAAAGATACGCAGTATCTT.

This rearrangement joins TRBV6-6 to TRBJ2-7, with TRBD1 identical over 7 bases. CDR3 length: 14 residues. Germline values: CDR1 MNHNY, CDR2 SVGAGI (reference sequence). With 2 bases clipped from V and 7 bases from J, the junction kept 8 bases outside the gene matches. This CDR3 is CASSYKGATGEQYF. For the CDR3, the DNA is TGTGCCAGCAGTTACAAGGGGGCCACCGGGGAGCAGTACTTC.

This clonotype was counted at least ten times. The chain recombines TRBV6-6 with TRBJ1-1; D might be TRBD1 (6 bases). With 2 bases removed from V and 5 bases from J, the gap between germline ends came to 12 bases. The CDR3 runs 14 residues. CDR1 is MNHNY and CDR2 is SVGAGI in the germline V gene (reference sequence). The CDR3 spells CASSYGGLGTEAFF. DNA for the CDR3: TGTGCCAGCAGTTACGGGGGGCTGGGGACTGAAGCTTTCTTT.

The CDR3 region has the DNA TGCAGCGTAAGCGGGGATGCCTACAATGAGCAGTTCTTC. Protein: CSVSGDAYNEQFF. The V gene is TRBV29-1, the J gene TRBJ2-1, with 7 nucleotides matching TRBD2. This CDR3 comprises 13 residues. Germline CDR1 is SQVTM and CDR2 is ANQGSEA. The V gene end was trimmed by 6 bases and the J gene end by 2 bases; junction bases not matched to a gene: 4.

In its sample, this clonotype was seen a few times. CDR3 bases: TGTGCCAGCAGCCCTGTCTTAGCGGGGGGTTATTCCTACAATGAGCAGTTCTTC. Its translation: CASSPVLAGGYSYNEQFF. This sequence joins TRBV7-8 and TRBJ2-1; 10 bases line up with TRBD2. The CDR3 covers 18 residues. The germline CDR1 and CDR2 sequences are SGHVS and FQNEAQ. Trimming at V came to 5 bases and at J to 1 base, leaving 11 bases not matched to a gene.

On this clonotype itself: One end of the junction is discordant with germline, which a read error may explain. Here the CDR3 reads CSARVAGGRGGTDTRYF. DNA for the CDR3: TGCAGTGCCAGAGTGGCGGGGGGGCGAGGGGGCACAGATACGCGGTATTTT. The rearrangement joins TRBV20-1 to TRBJ2-3; TRBD2 aligns across 9 bases. The germline CDR1 and CDR2 sequences are DFQATT and SNEGSKA (reference sequence). The CDR3 is 17 amino acids.

The CDR3 is CASSLFGLAGHNEQFF. The CDR3 DNA sequence: TGTGCCAGCAGCTTGTTTGGACTAGCGGGCCACAATGAGCAGTTCTTC. The chain employs TRBV7-8 and TRBJ2-1; 11 bases agree with TRBD2. From germline, CDR1 is SGHVS and CDR2 FQNEAQ. This CDR3 is 16 amino acids long. V was clipped by 3 bases and J by 5 bases; unmatched bases: 6. Based on the CDR3 plus reference TRBV7-8 and TRBJ2-1, the full variable domain is GAGVSQSPRYKVAKRGQDVALRCDPISGHVSLFWYQQALGQGPEFLTYFQNEAQLDKSGLPSDRFFAERPEGSVSTLKIQRTQQEDSAVYLCASSLFGLAGHNEQFFGPGTRLTVL.

This clonotype showed up just a few times. The rearrangement uses TRBV27 and TRBJ2-1; 7 bases map to TRBD2. V dropped 3 bases and J dropped 1; count of bases not matched to a gene: 6. The CDR3 consists of 16 residues. Per the germline V gene, CDR1 is MNHEY and CDR2 is SMNVEV (reference sequence). The CDR3 nucleotides read TGTGCCAGCAGTTTTCGACTAGCAACATCCTACAATGAGCAGTTCTTC. This sequence encodes CASSFRLATSYNEQFF.

The rearrangement uses TRBV7-3 and TRBJ2-2; 9 positions match TRBD2. V lost 2 bases, J lost 6 bases, and 4 bases stayed unmatched. Germline CDR1 SGHTA, CDR2 FQGTGA. CDR3 length: 15 residues. Here the CDR3 DNA reads TGTGCCAGCAGCTTATGGGGCGGGGGGGCCGGGGAGCTGTTTTTT. It codes for CASSLWGGGAGELFF.

This clonotype appeared many times. V and J are TRBV20-1 and TRBJ1-1; no reliable D call. Between the trimmed V and J ends, which lost 0 bases and 10 bases, there was a span of 15 bases. The germline gives CDR1 DFQATT, CDR2 SNEGSKA (reference sequence). The CDR3 is 13 residues long. CDR3 coding DNA: TGCAGTGCTAGAGATGAACACCAGCGCGGAGCTTTCTTT. This codes for CSARDEHQRGAFF.

The gene calls are TRBV7-8 and TRBJ2-3, with D possibly being TRBD1 (6 bases). Germline CDR1 and CDR2: SGHVS and FQNEAQ. Trimming removed 4 bases from V and 0 bases from J, with 11 bases in between. The CDR3 covers 15 residues. This chain's CDR3 is CASSSSTGSTDTQYF. CDR3 bases: TGTGCCAGCAGCTCATCCACAGGGAGCACAGATACGCAGTATTTT.

The V gene is TRBV6-5, the J gene TRBJ1-2; tentatively, D is TRBD1 (6 bases). In germline, CDR1 is MNHEY, CDR2 SVGAGI. Trimming took off 4 bases at V and 1 base at J, with 13 bases between the two ends. The CDR3 length is 15 residues. CDR3 nucleotide sequence: TGTGCCAGCAGTTCCCAGACAGGTCTTAACTATGGCTACACCTTC. This sequence encodes CASSSQTGLNYGYTF.

This clonotype was seen repeatedly, ten times or more. The J gene is TRBJ2-5, the V gene TRBV4-2; TRBD2 aligns across 10 bases. Germline V gives CDR1 LGHNA, CDR2 YNFKEQ. Trimming took 3 bases from V and 2 from J; bases not matched to a gene: 15. This CDR3 is built from 19 residues. The CDR3 DNA reads TGTGCCAGCAGCCACCCCTACGGGGCTAGCGGGGGCCCACAAGAGACCCAGTACTTC. It codes for CASSHPYGASGGPQETQYF.

The gene calls are TRBV7-2 and TRBJ1-1, with D possibly matching TRBD1 (6 bases). The CDR3 covers 12 residues. The V end was cut by 3 bases, the J end by 10 bases, with 12 bases between. The germline V gene encodes CDR1 SGHTA and CDR2 FQGNSA. In DNA, the CDR3 is TGTGCCAGCAGCTTGGAGTGGGGGGCAGCTTTCTTT. Translated: CASSLEWGAAFF.

The CDR3 DNA sequence: TGTGCCAGCAGTCCCTCTAGGGACACGCGCTCCTACGAGCAGTACTTC. Its translation: CASSPSRDTRSYEQYF. The chain combines TRBV2 with TRBJ2-7; possibly TRBD1 for D (6 bases). From germline, CDR1 is SNHLY and CDR2 FYNNEI. The CDR3 is 16 amino acids. V lost 5 bases and J 0 bases, leaving 17 bases between the germline ends.

This clonotype was recorded at least ten times. The chain joins TRBV30 to TRBJ1-3; D is unclear. Trimming left V 4 bases short and J 4 bases short, with 8 bases between. The CDR3 is 12 amino acids. The germline gives CDR1 GTSNPN, CDR2 SVGIG (reference sequence). CDR3 protein: CAWITQGNTIYF. Written as DNA, the CDR3 is TGTGCCTGGATCACGCAGGGAAACACCATATATTTT.

The chain carries TRBV7-2 and TRBJ2-5; D gene ambiguous. CDR3 size: 13 residues. V was shortened by 7 bases and J by 4 bases, with 13 bases between the two germline ends. From germline, CDR1 is SGHTA and CDR2 FQGNSA. The CDR3 DNA reads as TGTGCCAGCACCTGGACCATAGGAGAGACCCAGTACTTC. The encoded protein is CASTWTIGETQYF.

This clonotype was seen repeatedly, ten times or more. This chain joins TRBV5-5 and TRBJ1-5, with D uncertain. The CDR3 totals 15 residues. V gave up 1 base and J gave up 0 bases, with 8 bases separating them. Germline CDR1 SGHKS, CDR2 YYEKEE (reference sequence). This chain's CDR3 is CASSLMQNSNQPQHF. CDR3 coding DNA: TGTGCCAGCAGCTTGATGCAGAATAGCAATCAGCCCCAGCATTTT.

This clonotype was recorded at least ten times. The chain recombines TRBV5-1 with TRBJ2-1, with D possibly being TRBD1 (6 bases). Germline CDR1 reads SGHRS; CDR2 reads YFSETQ. V lost 2 bases, J lost 7 bases, and 10 bases lay in between. CDR3 length equals 13 residues. CDR3 nucleotides: TGCGCCAGCAGCTTACAGGGTATTAATGAGCAGTTCTTC. This sequence encodes CASSLQGINEQFF.

The gene calls are TRBV19 and TRBJ1-2; weak D call: TRBD1 (6 bases). Germline assignment: CDR1 LNHDA and CDR2 SQIVND (reference sequence). V lost 1 base, J lost 1 base, and 10 bases lay in between. The CDR3 runs 15 residues. The CDR3 spells CASSIGTENNYGYTF. As DNA, the CDR3 is TGTGCCAGTAGTATAGGGACAGAAAATAACTATGGCTACACCTTC.

This clonotype was seen at least ten times. The chain uses TRBV6-5 and TRBJ1-2, with unresolved D. Trimming shortened V by 5 bases and J by 3 bases, and 7 bases separated the two germline ends. The CDR3 has 12 amino acids. CDR1 is MNHEY, CDR2 SVGAGI, per germline. The CDR3 DNA sequence: TGTGCCAGCAGTAAGAAGGACTATGGCTACACCTTC. This codes for CASSKKDYGYTF.

The genes are TRBV20-1 and TRBJ1-3; tentative D call: TRBD1 (6 bases). V was cut by 1 base and J by 3 bases, with 10 bases left in between. Germline CDR1 DFQATT, CDR2 SNEGSKA (reference sequence). The CDR3 is made up of 14 amino acids. The CDR3 sequence is CSARGGASGNTIYF. The DNA for the CDR3 is TGCAGTGCTAGAGGGGGGGCTAGTGGAAACACCATATATTTT.

The rearrangement links TRBV5-1 to TRBJ2-7; 7 bases are shared with TRBD2. CDR1 is SGHRS and CDR2 is YFSETQ in the germline V gene. The V and J ends lost 4 bases and 2 bases, in that order; junction bases with no gene match: 9. The CDR3 is 15 amino acids. CDR3 residues: CASSNGGSRAYEQYF. CDR3 nucleotides: TGCGCCAGCAGCAACGGGGGGTCGAGGGCCTACGAGCAGTACTTC.

This clonotype was seen at least ten times. The chain joins TRBV28 to TRBJ2-7; D remains ambiguous. Trimming took 6 bases from V and 2 from J, leaving 20 bases between them. This CDR3 comprises 16 residues. The germline gives CDR1 MDHEN, CDR2 SYDVKM. Here the CDR3 DNA reads TGTGCCAGCAGCAGACCCGGCGATCTTGGGGCCTACGAGCAGTACTTC. The encoded protein is CASSRPGDLGAYEQYF.

This chain connects TRBV7-2 to TRBJ2-3; 7 nucleotides match TRBD1. Germline CDR1 reads SGHTA; CDR2 reads FQGNSA. This CDR3 spans 17 amino acids. The V gene end was trimmed by 5 bases and the J gene end by 2 bases; junction bases not matched to a gene: 13. This CDR3 is CASSPSTGNGATDTQYF. CDR3 in DNA: TGTGCCAGCAGCCCCTCGACAGGGAATGGGGCCACAGATACGCAGTATTTT.

This CDR3 is CAISEGGQAYQPQHF. The CDR3 nucleotides read TGTGCCATCAGTGAGGGGGGACAGGCCTATCAGCCCCAGCATTTT. V usage is TRBV10-3 and J usage is TRBJ1-5; 8 bases map to TRBD1. Trimming removed 2 bases from V and 5 bases from J; junction bases left unmatched: 5. From germline, CDR1 is ENHRY and CDR2 SYGVKD. This CDR3 comprises 15 residues.